This is a list of T cell receptor beta chains from one sample in a study of HIV-infected patients and healthy controls. TCRdb reanalysed the 5' RACE reads using MiXCR and keeps one entry per CDR3 protein. This sample has 15,000 to 20,000 distinct CDR3 sequences, with roughly 6% found just once. The sample taken for sequencing was blood. These receptors were obtained from an adult in good health. CDR3s include the opening cysteine and the closing phenylalanine or tryptophan. D genes are given only for firm matches. The size of a clone is reported for some rows only, either as once, few or many, or as a class for expanded clones.

D gene | J gene | clone size | V gene | CDR3 protein | CDR3 DNA
TRBD2 | TRBJ2-3 | medium-sized | TRBV6-4 | CASSERSGDHTDTQYF | TGTGCCAGCAGTGAACGAAGCGGGGACCACACAGATACGCAGTATTTT
NA | TRBJ2-7 | many | TRBV9 | CASSVEPEGGFDEQYF | TGTGCCAGCAGCGTAGAACCCGAGGGGGGCTTCGACGAGCAGTACTTC
NA | TRBJ2-3 | many | TRBV12-3/TRBV12-4 | CASGPTRRDTSTDTQYF | TGTGCCAGCGGACCAACTCGCCGGGATACTAGCACAGATACGCAGTATTTT
NA | TRBJ1-5 | many | TRBV20-1 | CSASGGIGNQPQHF | TGCAGTGCTAGTGGGGGCATAGGCAATCAGCCCCAGCATTTT
NA | TRBJ2-3 | many | TRBV20-1 | CSASSLPTTSSTDTQYF | TGCAGTGCTAGTTCCCTCCCGACTACCTCTAGCACAGATACGCAGTATTTT
NA | TRBJ2-4 | NA | TRBV7-2 | CASSFVQGHGNIQYF | TGTGCCAGCAGCTTCGTACAGGGCCATGGAAACATTCAGTACTTC
NA | TRBJ2-3 | medium-sized | TRBV20-1 | CSARVREGGTDTQYF | TGCAGTGCTAGGGTCAGGGAGGGGGGCACAGATACGCAGTATTTT
TRBD2 | TRBJ2-6 | many | TRBV6-5 | CASSSHGGSGANVLTF | TGTGCCAGCAGTAGTCACGGGGGGTCTGGGGCCAACGTCCTGACTTTC
NA | TRBJ2-3 | many | TRBV11-1 | CASSLVGGADTQYF | TGTGCCAGCAGCTTAGTGGGAGGAGCAGATACGCAGTATTTT
NA | TRBJ2-1 | medium-sized | TRBV7-9 | CASSLGTRSINEQFF | TGTGCCAGCAGCTTAGGGACTCGGAGTATCAATGAGCAGTTCTTC
TRBD1 | TRBJ2-1 | many | TRBV7-2 | CASSRDRVSKNEQFF | TGTGCCAGCAGTAGAGACAGGGTCTCGAAGAATGAGCAGTTCTTC
NA | TRBJ2-2 | many | TRBV20-1 | CSAVGETGFTGELFF | TGCAGTGCTGTCGGGGAAACAGGTTTTACCGGGGAGCTGTTTTTT
TRBD1 | TRBJ2-3 | many | TRBV5-1 | CASSLGDRTDTQYF | TGCGCCAGCAGCTTGGGGGACAGAACAGATACGCAGTATTTT
TRBD2 | TRBJ2-7 | many | TRBV6-6 | CASNGGAGGLSQQYF | TGTGCCAGCAACGGGGGAGCGGGGGGGCTTTCTCAGCAGTACTTC
NA | TRBJ2-3 | NA | TRBV20-1 | CSARPLAFSLDTQYF | TGCAGTGCCAGACCACTAGCTTTCTCCCTGGATACGCAGTATTTT
NA | TRBJ1-6 | many | TRBV7-6 | CASSLAQYNSPLHF | TGTGCCAGCAGCTTAGCACAGTATAATTCACCCCTCCACTTT
NA | TRBJ1-1 | many | TRBV12-5 | CASGQGHTMNTEAFF | TGTGCTAGTGGTCAAGGACATACCATGAACACTGAAGCTTTCTTT
TRBD1 | TRBJ1-5 | many | TRBV7-8 | CASSLLGQGSHSNQPQHF | TGTGCCAGCAGCTTATTAGGACAGGGGTCACATAGCAATCAGCCCCAGCATTTT
TRBD1 | TRBJ2-7 | medium-sized | TRBV24-1 | CATSDRTGAYEQYF | TGTGCCACCAGTGACCGGACAGGGGCCTACGAGCAGTACTTC
NA | TRBJ1-5 | many | TRBV6-6 | CASSYGADDQPQHF | TGTGCCAGCAGTTACGGTGCCGACGATCAGCCCCAGCATTTT
TRBD2 | TRBJ2-5 | many | TRBV5-4 | CASSLVGTSGAFPQYF | TGTGCCAGCAGCTTGGTTGGCACTAGCGGGGCCTTTCCCCAGTACTTC
NA | TRBJ1-5 | medium-sized | TRBV7-9 | CASSFTGNQPQHF | TGTGCCAGCAGCTTTACAGGGAATCAGCCCCAGCATTTT